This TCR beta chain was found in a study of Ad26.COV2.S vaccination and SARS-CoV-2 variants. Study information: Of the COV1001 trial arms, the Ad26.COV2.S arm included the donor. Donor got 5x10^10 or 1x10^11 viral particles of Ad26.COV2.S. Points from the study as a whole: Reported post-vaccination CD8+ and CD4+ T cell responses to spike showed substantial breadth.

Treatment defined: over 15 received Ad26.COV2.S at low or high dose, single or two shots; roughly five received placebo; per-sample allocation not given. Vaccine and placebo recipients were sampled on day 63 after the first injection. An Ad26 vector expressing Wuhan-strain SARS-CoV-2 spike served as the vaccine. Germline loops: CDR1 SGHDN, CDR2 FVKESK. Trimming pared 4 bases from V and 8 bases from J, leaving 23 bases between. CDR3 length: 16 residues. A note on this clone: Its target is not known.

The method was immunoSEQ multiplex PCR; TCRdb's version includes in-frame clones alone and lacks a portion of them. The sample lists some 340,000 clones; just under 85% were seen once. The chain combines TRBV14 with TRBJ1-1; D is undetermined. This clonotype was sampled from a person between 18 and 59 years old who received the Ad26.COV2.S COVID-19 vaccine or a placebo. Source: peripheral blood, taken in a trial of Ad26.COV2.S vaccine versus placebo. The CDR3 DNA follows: TGTGCCAGCAGCCCCATGGGCGGGGTTAACCCGCCGGAAGCTTTCTTT. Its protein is CASSPMGGVNPPEAFF.